A selection of T cell receptor beta chains follows, all from one sample in a study of T cell responses to AZD1222 COVID-19 vaccine. The repertoire was sequenced with immunoSEQ multiplex PCR; TCRdb's copy has only in-frame clones and lacks some. The sample consists of some 180,000 clones, more than 80% of them appearing once. The sequenced sample was peripheral blood, obtained 28 days after the second dose of the MenACWY control vaccine. The origin of the receptors is an adult who received the MenACWY meningococcal vaccine as a control. Each CDR3 is given with its conserved first and last residue. Each record gives: CDR3 protein, CDR3 DNA, D gene, V gene, clone size, J gene, CDR3 length. A D gene is named only where the DNA matches it firmly. Where a row states a size, it is once, few, many or the class of an expanded clone; other rows omit it.

CDR3: CASSLTRRGADGYTF
DNA: TGTGCCAGCAGCTTGACGCGGAGGGGGGCGGATGGCTACACCTTC
D: NA
V: TRBV5-6
size: NA
J: TRBJ1-2
length: 15

CDR3: CASSQDGTVPEQYF
DNA: TGTGCCAGCAGCCAAGATGGTACGGTCCCGGAGCAGTACTTC
D: NA
V: TRBV4-2
size: NA
J: TRBJ2-7
length: 14

CDR3: CASSLNNEQFF
DNA: TGTGCCAGCAGCTTAAACAATGAGCAGTTCTTC
D: NA
V: TRBV7-3
size: NA
J: TRBJ2-1
length: 11

CDR3: CASSQDWGGGHSSTDTQYF
DNA: TGCGCCAGCAGCCAAGATTGGGGCGGGGGCCATTCTAGCACAGATACGCAGTATTTT
D: NA
V: TRBV4-1
size: NA
J: TRBJ2-3
length: 19

CDR3: CASSTLGVRDTEAFF
DNA: TGTGCCAGTAGTACCTTGGGTGTCCGGGACACTGAAGCTTTCTTT
D: NA
V: TRBV19
size: NA
J: TRBJ1-1
length: 15

CDR3: CASSLEGRGGTDTQYF
DNA: TGTGCCAGCAGCTTAGAGGGCAGGGGGGGCACAGATACGCAGTATTTT
D: NA
V: TRBV7-2
size: NA
J: TRBJ2-3
length: 16

CDR3: CSAGRGNTEAFF
DNA: TGCAGCGCTGGCCGGGGGAACACTGAAGCTTTCTTT
D: NA
V: TRBV29-1
size: NA
J: TRBJ1-1
length: 12

CDR3: CASSIRGTVGYTF
DNA: TGTGCCAGTAGTATAAGGGGGACAGTTGGCTACACCTTC
D: TRBD1
V: TRBV19
size: NA
J: TRBJ1-2
length: 13

CDR3: CAWGTGAQETQYF
DNA: TGTGCCTGGGGAACAGGGGCTCAAGAGACCCAGTACTTC
D: TRBD1
V: TRBV30
size: few
J: TRBJ2-5
length: 13

CDR3: CASSLDSSGANVLTF
DNA: TGCGCCAGCAGCTTAGACAGTTCTGGGGCCAACGTCCTGACTTTC
D: NA
V: TRBV5-1
size: NA
J: TRBJ2-6
length: 15

CDR3: CASSIDGQPQHF
DNA: TGTGCCAGTAGTATAGATGGTCAGCCCCAGCATTTT
D: NA
V: TRBV19
size: NA
J: TRBJ1-5
length: 12

CDR3: CASSLGSGSYEQYF
DNA: TGTGCCAGCAGCTTGGGTTCAGGCTCCTACGAGCAGTACTTC
D: NA
V: TRBV5-6
size: NA
J: TRBJ2-7
length: 14

CDR3: CASSMRTGTPYGYTF
DNA: TGTGCCAGTAGTATGCGGACAGGGACCCCCTATGGCTACACCTTC
D: TRBD1
V: TRBV19
size: NA
J: TRBJ1-2
length: 15

CDR3: CASSQDSVTSGLGSYEQYF
DNA: TGTGCCAGCAGCCAAGATTCCGTGACTAGCGGGTTGGGGTCCTACGAGCAGTACTTC
D: TRBD2
V: TRBV3-1/TRBV3-2
size: NA
J: TRBJ2-7
length: 19

CDR3: CASSPRLAGGGGAADTQYF
DNA: TGTGCCAGCAGCCCCCGACTAGCGGGAGGAGGGGGGGCGGCAGATACGCAGTATTTT
D: TRBD2
V: TRBV9
size: few
J: TRBJ2-3
length: 19

CDR3: CASSAKTGNQPQHF
DNA: TGTGCCAGCAGCGCAAAGACAGGTAATCAGCCCCAGCATTTT
D: NA
V: TRBV6-4
size: NA
J: TRBJ1-5
length: 14

CDR3: CASSLVAESIQYF
DNA: TGCGCCAGCAGCTTGGTAGCAGAGAGCATTCAGTACTTC
D: NA
V: TRBV5-1
size: NA
J: TRBJ2-4
length: 13

CDR3: CASSPLGPSGQPQHF
DNA: TGTGCCAGTAGTCCCCTGGGTCCGTCCGGTCAGCCCCAGCATTTT
D: NA
V: TRBV19
size: NA
J: TRBJ1-5
length: 15

CDR3: CASSPQGARGQPQHF
DNA: TGTGCCAGCAGCCCTCAGGGGGCGCGGGGTCAGCCCCAGCATTTT
D: TRBD1
V: TRBV9
size: NA
J: TRBJ1-5
length: 15

CDR3: CASSLTTQYEQYF
DNA: TGTGCCAGCAGCTTAACGACTCAATACGAGCAGTACTTC
D: NA
V: TRBV11-3
size: many
J: TRBJ2-7
length: 13

CDR3: CASSLFPQGNTEAFF
DNA: TGTGCCAGCAGTCTATTCCCTCAGGGGAACACTGAAGCTTTCTTT
D: NA
V: TRBV6-5
size: NA
J: TRBJ1-1
length: 15

CDR3: CASSFLGAPYGYTF
DNA: TGTGCCAGCAGTTTTCTAGGGGCCCCTTATGGCTACACCTTC
D: NA
V: TRBV6-5
size: NA
J: TRBJ1-2
length: 14

CDR3: CAWRNLVGTTNEKLFF
DNA: TGTGCCTGGAGGAACCTAGTGGGCACAACTAATGAAAAACTGTTTTTT
D: NA
V: TRBV30
size: NA
J: TRBJ1-4
length: 16